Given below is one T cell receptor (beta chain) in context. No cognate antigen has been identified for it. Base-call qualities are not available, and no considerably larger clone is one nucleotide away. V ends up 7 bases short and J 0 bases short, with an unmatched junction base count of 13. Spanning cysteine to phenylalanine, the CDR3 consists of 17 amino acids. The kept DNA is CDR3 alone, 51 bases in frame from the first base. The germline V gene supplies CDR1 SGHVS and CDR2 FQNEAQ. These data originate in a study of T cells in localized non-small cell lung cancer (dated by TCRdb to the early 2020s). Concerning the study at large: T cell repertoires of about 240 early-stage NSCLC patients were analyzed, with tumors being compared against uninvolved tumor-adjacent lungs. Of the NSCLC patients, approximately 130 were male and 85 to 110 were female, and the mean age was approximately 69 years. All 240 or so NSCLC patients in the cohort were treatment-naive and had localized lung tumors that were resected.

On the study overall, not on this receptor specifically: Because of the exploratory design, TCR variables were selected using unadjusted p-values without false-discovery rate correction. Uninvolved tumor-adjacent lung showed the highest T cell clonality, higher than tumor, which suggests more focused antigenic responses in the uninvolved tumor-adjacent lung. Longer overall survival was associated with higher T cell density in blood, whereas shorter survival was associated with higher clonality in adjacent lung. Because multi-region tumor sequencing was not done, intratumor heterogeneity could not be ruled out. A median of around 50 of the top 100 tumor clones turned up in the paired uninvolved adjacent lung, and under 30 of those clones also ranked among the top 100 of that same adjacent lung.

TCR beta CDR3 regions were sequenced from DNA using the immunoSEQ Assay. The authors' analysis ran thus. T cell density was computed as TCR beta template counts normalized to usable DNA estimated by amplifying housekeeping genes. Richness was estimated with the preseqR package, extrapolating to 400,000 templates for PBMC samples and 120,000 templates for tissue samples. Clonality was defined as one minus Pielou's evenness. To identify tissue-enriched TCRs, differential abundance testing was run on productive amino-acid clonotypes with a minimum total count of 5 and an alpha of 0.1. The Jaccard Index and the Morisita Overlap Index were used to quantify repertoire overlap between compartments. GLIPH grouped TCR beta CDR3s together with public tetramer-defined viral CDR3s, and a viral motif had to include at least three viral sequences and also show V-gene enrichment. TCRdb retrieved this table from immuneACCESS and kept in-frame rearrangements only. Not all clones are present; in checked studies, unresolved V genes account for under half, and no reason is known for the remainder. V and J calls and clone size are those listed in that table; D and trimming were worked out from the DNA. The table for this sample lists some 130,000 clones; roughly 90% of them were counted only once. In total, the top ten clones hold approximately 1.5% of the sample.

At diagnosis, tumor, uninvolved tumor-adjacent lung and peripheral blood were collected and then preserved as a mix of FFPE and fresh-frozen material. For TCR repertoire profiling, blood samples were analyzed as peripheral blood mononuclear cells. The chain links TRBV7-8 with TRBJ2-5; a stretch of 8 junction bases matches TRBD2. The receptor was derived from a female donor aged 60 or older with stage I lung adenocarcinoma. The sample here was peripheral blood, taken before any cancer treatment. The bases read TGTGCCAGCACCACCGGGACTAGGCCCCCGTACCAAGAGACCCAGTACTTC. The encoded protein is CASTTGTRPPYQETQYF.